Only one count was recorded for the clone carrying this TCR beta chain. Its target is not known. This sample is part of a study of T-cell memory formation after mild COVID-19. Whole-study results and caveats: Some SARS-CoV-2-responding clones were already detected in memory before infection.

In TCRdb, the 5' RACE reads were re-called with MiXCR into one record per CDR3 protein. The sample consists of around 450,000 distinct CDR3 sequences, around 18% of them appearing once. CDR1 and CDR2 (germline): MNHEY, SVGEGT. V was shortened by 6 bases and J by 0 bases, with 14 bases between the two germline ends. This CDR3 region has 15 residues. J is TRBJ1-1 and V is TRBV6-2 or TRBV6-3, with a possible D match to TRBD1 (5 bases). Sequenced input: PBMCs or a T cell subset sorted from them (not recorded which). This receptor was taken from an adult woman who had mild COVID-19 (a few samples of this study predate the infection). Cell type and time point are not known. The CDR3 DNA is TGTGCCAGCAGACCTCGGGGGGGAATGAACACTGAAGCTTTCTTT. Translation: CASRPRGGMNTEAFF.